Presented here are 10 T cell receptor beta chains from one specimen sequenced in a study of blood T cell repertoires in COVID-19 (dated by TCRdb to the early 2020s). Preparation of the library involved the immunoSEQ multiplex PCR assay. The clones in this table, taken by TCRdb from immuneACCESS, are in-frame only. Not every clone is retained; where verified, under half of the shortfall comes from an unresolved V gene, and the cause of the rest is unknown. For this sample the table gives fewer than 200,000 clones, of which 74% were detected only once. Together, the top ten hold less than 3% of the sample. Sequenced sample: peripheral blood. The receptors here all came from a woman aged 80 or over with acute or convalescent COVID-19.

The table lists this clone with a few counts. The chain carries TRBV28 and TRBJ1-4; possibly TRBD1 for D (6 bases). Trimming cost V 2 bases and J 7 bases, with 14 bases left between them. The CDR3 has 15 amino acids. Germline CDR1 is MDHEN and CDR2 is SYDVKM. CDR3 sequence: CASSLVQGPFEKLFF. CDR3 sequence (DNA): TGTGCCAGCAGTTTAGTACAGGGACCCTTTGAAAAACTGTTTTTT.

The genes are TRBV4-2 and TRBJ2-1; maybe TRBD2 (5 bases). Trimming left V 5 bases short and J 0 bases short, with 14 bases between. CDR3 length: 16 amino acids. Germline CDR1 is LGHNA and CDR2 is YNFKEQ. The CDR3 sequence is CASSTLPGSSYNEQFF. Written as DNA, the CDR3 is TGTGCCAGCAGCACTCTACCGGGGAGCTCCTACAATGAGCAGTTCTTC.

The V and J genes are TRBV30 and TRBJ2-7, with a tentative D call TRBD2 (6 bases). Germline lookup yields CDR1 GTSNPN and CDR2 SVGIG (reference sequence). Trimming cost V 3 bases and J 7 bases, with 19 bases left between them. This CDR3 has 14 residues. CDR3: CAWRPGLLLEEQYF. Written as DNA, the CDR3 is TGTGCCTGGAGGCCGGGACTGTTGCTGGAAGAGCAGTACTTC.

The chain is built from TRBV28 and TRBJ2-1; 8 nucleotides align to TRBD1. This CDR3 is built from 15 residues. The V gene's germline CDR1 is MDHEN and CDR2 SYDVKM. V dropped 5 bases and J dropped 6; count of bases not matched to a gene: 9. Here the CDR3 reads CASSTPTGEVNEQFF. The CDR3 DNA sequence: TGTGCCAGCAGTACTCCGACAGGGGAGGTCAATGAGCAGTTCTTC. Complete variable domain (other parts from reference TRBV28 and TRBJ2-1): DVKVTQSSRYLVKRTGEKVFLECVQDMDHENMFWYRQDPGLGLRLIYFSYDVKMKEKGDIPEGYSVSREKKERFSLILESASTNQTSMYLCASSTPTGEVNEQFFGPGTRLTVL.

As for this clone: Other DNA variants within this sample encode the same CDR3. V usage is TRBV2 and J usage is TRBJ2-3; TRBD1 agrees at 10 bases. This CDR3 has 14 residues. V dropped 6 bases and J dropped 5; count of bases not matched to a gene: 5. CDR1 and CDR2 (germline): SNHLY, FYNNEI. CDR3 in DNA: TGTGCCAGCAGAGCGACAGGGGGCATAGATACGCAGTATTTT. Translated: CASRATGGIDTQYF. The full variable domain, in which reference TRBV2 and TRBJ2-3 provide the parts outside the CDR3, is EPEVTQTPSHQVTQMGQEVILRCVPISNHLYFYWYRQILGQKVEFLVSFYNNEISEKSEIFDDQFSVERPDGSNFTLKIRSTKLEDSAMYFCASRATGGIDTQYFGPGTRLTVL.

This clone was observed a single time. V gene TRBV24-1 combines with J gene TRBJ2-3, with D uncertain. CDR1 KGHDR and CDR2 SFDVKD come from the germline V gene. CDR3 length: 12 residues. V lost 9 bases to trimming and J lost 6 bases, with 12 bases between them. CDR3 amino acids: CATSGNDDTQYF. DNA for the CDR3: TGTGCCACCTCAGGAAACGATGATACGCAGTATTTT.

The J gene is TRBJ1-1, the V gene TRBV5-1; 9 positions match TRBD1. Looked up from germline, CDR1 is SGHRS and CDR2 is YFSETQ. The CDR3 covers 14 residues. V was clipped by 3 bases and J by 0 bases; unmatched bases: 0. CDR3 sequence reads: CASSWTGVNTEAFF. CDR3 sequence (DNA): TGCGCCAGCAGCTGGACAGGGGTGAACACTGAAGCTTTCTTT.

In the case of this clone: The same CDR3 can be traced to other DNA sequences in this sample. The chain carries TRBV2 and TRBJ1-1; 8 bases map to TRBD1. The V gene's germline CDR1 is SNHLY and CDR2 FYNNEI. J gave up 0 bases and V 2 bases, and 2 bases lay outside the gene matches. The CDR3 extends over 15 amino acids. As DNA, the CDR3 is TGTGCCAGCAGTGAACAGGGGGCGATGAACACTGAAGCTTTCTTT. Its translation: CASSEQGAMNTEAFF.

This CDR3 is CASSLWTGWTQYF. In DNA, the CDR3 is TGTGCCAGCAGCCTGTGGACGGGGTGGACCCAGTACTTC. V gene TRBV11-3 combines with J gene TRBJ2-5; tentatively, D is TRBD2 (5 bases). CDR1 is SGHNT and CDR2 is YENEEA in the germline V gene. The CDR3 runs to 13 residues. V dropped 5 bases and J dropped 7 bases, with 14 bases sitting between them. Looking up the rest from reference TRBV11-3 and TRBJ2-5 gives the full variable domain: EAGVVQSPRYKIIEKKQPVAFWCNPISGHNTLYWYLQNLGQGPELLIRYENEEAVDDSQLPKDRFSAERLKGVDSTLKIQPAELGDSAVYLCASSLWTGWTQYFGPGTRLLVL.

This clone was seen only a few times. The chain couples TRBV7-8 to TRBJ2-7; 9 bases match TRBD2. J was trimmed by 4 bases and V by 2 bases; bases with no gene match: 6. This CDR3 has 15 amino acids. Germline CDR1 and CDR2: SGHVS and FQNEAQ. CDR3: CASSLSSGTQYEQYF. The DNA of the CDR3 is TGTGCCAGCAGCTTATCTAGCGGGACCCAATACGAGCAGTACTTC.